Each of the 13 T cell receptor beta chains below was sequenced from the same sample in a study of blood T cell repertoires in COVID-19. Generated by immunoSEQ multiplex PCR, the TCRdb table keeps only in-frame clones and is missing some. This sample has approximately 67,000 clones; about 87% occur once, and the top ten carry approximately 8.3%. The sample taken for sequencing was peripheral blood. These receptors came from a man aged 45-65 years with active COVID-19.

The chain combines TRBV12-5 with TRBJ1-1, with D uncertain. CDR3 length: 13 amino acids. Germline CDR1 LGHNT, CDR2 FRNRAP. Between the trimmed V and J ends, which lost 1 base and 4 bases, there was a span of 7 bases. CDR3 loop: CASGLERGTEAFF. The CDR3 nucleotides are TGTGCTAGTGGTTTGGAGCGAGGCACTGAAGCTTTCTTT.

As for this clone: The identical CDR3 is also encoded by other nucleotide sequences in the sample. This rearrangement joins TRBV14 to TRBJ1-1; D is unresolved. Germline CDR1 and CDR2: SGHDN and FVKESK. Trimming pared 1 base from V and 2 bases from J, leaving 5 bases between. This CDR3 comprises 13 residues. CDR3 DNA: TGTGCCAGCAGCCAAGCACTTAACACTGAAGCTTTCTTT. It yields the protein CASSQALNTEAFF.

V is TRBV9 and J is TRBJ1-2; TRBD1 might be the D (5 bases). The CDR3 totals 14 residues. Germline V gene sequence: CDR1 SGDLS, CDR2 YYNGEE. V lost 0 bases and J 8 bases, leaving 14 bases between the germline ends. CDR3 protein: CASSVDQGFQGYTF. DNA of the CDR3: TGTGCCAGCAGCGTAGACCAGGGATTTCAGGGCTACACCTTC.

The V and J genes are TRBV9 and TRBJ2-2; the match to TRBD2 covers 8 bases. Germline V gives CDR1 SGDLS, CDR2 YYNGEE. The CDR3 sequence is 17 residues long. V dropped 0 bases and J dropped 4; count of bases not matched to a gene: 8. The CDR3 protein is CASSVEASGSITGELFF. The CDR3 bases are TGTGCCAGCAGCGTAGAAGCGAGCGGGAGCATCACCGGGGAGCTGTTTTTT.

This chain's CDR3 is CASSSRQEIYGYTF. CDR3 DNA sequence: TGTGCCAGCAGTTCCCGACAGGAAATCTATGGCTACACCTTC. The rearrangement links TRBV27 to TRBJ1-2; D perhaps matches TRBD1 (6 bases). CDR3 length: 14 amino acids. Trimming pared 4 bases from V and 4 bases from J, leaving 13 bases between. Looked up from germline, CDR1 is MNHEY and CDR2 is SMNVEV (reference sequence).

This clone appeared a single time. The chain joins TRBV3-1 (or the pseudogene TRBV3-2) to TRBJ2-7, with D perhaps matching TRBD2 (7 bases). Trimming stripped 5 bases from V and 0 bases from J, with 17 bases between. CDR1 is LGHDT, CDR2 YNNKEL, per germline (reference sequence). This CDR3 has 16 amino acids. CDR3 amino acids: CASSSKLRGGSYEQYF. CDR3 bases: TGTGCCAGCAGCTCAAAGCTGAGGGGGGGCTCCTACGAGCAGTACTTC.

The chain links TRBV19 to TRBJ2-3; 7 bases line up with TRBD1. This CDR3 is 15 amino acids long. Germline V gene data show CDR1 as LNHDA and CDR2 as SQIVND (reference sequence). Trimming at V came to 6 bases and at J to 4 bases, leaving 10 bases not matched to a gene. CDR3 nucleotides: TGTGCCAGTAGCGTGGGAGACAGGGTTGCAGATACGCAGTATTTT. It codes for CASSVGDRVADTQYF.

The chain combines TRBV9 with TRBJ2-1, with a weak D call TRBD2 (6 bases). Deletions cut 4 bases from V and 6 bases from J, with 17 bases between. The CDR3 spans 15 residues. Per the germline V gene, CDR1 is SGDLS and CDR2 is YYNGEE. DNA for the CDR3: TGTGCCAGCAGCATATCCAATTTGGGGGGCAATGAGCAGTTCTTC. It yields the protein CASSISNLGGNEQFF.

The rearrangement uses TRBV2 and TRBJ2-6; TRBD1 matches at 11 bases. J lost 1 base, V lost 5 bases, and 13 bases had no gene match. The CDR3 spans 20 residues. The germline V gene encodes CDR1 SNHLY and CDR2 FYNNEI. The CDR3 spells CASSRHRTGGTSSGANVLTF. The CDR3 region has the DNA TGTGCCAGCAGTAGGCATAGGACAGGGGGCACCTCTTCTGGGGCCAACGTCCTGACTTTC.

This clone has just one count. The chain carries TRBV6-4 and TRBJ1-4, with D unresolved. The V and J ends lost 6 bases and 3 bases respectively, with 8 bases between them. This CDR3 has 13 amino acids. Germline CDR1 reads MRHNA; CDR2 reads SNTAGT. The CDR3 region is CASSQAPNEKLFF. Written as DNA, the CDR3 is TGTGCCAGCAGCCAGGCCCCTAATGAAAAACTGTTTTTT.

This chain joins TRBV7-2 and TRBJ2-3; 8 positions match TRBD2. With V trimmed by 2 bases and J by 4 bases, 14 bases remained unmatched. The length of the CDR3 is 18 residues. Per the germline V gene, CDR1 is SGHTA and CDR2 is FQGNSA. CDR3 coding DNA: TGTGCCAGCAGCTTACGGGCGGCTGTAGCGGGACGTCCAGATACGCAGTATTTT. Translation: CASSLRAAVAGRPDTQYF. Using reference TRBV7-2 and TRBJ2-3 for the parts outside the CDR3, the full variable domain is GAGVSQSPSNKVTEKGKDVELRCDPISGHTALYWYRQSLGQGLEFLIYFQGNSAPDKSGLPSDRFSAERTGGSVSTLTIQRTQQEDSAVYLCASSLRAAVAGRPDTQYFGPGTRLTVL.

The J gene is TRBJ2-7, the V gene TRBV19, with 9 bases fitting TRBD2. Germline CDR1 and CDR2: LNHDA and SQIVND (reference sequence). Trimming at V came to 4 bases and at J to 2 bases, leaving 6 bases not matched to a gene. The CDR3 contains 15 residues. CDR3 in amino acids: CASSTREGLAYEQYF. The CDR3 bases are TGTGCCAGTAGTACGCGGGAGGGCCTCGCCTACGAGCAGTACTTC.

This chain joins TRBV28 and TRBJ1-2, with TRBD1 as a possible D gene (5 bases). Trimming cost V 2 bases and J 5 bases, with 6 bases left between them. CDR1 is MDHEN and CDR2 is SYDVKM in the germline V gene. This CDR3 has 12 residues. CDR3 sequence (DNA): TGTGCCAGCAGTTTAGACAGTTATGGCTACACCTTC. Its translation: CASSLDSYGYTF.